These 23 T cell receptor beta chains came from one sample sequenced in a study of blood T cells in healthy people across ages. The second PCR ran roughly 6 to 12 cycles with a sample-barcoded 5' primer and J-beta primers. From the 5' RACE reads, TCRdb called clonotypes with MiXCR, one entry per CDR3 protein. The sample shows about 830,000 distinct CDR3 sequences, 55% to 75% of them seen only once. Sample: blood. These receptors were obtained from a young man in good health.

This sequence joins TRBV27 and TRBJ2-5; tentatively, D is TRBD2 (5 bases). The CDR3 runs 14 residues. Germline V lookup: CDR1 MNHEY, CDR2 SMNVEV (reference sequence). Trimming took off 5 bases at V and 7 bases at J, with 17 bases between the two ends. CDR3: CASSAGLLVGTQYF. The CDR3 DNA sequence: TGTGCCAGCAGTGCCGGACTGCTCGTTGGGACCCAGTACTTC.

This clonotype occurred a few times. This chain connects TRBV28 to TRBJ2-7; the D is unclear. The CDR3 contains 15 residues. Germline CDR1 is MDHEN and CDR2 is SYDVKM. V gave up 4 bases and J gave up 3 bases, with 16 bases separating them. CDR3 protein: CASSSVARMGYEQYF. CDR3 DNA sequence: TGTGCCAGCAGTTCTGTAGCAAGGATGGGCTACGAGCAGTACTTC. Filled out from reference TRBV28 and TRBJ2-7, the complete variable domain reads DVKVTQSSRYLVKRTGEKVFLECVQDMDHENMFWYRQDPGLGLRLIYFSYDVKMKEKGDIPEGYSVSREKKERFSLILESASTNQTSMYLCASSSVARMGYEQYFGPGTRLTVT.

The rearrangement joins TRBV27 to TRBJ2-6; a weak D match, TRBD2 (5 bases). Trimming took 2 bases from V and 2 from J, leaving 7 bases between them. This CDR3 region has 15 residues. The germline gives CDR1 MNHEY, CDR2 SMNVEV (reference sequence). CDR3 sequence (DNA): TGTGCCAGCAGTTTAGCGCGGGCTGGGGCCAACGTCCTGACTTTC. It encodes CASSLARAGANVLTF.

The DNA of the CDR3 is TGCGCCAGCAGCTTTACCGTTACCAGCGGAATCACAGATACGCAGTATTTT. Amino acids: CASSFTVTSGITDTQYF. V gene TRBV5-1 combines with J gene TRBJ2-3; possible D gene TRBD2, 5 bases. From germline, CDR1 is SGHRS and CDR2 YFSETQ. V lost 2 bases to trimming and J lost 2 bases, with 18 bases between them. CDR3 length: 17 amino acids. Together with reference TRBV5-1 and TRBJ2-3, the CDR3 gives the full variable domain: KAGVTQTPRYLIKTRGQQVTLSCSPISGHRSVSWYQQTPGQGLQFLFEYFSETQRNKGNFPGRFSGRQFSNSRSEMNVSTLELGDSALYLCASSFTVTSGITDTQYFGPGTRLTVL.

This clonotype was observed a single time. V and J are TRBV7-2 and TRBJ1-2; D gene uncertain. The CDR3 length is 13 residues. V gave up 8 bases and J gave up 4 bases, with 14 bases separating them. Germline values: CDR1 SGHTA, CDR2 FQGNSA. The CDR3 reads CASQQTGGYGYTF. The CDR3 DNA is TGTGCCAGCCAACAGACGGGTGGCTATGGCTACACCTTC. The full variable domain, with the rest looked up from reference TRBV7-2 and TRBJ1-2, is GAGVSQSPSNKVTEKGKDVELRCDPISGHTALYWYRQSLGQGLEFLIYFQGNSAPDKSGLPSDRFSAERTGGSVSTLTIQRTQQEDSAVYLCASQQTGGYGYTFGSGTRLTVV.

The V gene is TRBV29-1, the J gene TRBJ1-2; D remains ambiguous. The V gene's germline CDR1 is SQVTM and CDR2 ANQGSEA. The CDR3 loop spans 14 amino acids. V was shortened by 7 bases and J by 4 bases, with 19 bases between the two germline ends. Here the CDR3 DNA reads TGCAGCGCCGAAGCCAGTGGAGGGCCCTATGGCTACACCTTC. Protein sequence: CSAEASGGPYGYTF.

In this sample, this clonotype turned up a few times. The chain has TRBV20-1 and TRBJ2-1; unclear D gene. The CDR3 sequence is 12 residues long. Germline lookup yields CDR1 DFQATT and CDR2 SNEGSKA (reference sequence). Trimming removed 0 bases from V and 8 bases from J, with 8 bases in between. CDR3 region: CSARDSTHEQFF. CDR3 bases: TGCAGTGCTAGAGATTCGACCCATGAGCAGTTCTTC.

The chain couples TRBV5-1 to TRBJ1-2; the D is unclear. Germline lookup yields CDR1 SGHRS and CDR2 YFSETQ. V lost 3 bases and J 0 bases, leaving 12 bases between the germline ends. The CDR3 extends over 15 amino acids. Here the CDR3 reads CASSSHRLTNYGYTF. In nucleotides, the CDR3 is TGCGCCAGCAGCTCACACAGACTAACTAACTATGGCTACACCTTC. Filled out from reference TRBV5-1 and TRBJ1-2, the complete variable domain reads KAGVTQTPRYLIKTRGQQVTLSCSPISGHRSVSWYQQTPGQGLQFLFEYFSETQRNKGNFPGRFSGRQFSNSRSEMNVSTLELGDSALYLCASSSHRLTNYGYTFGSGTRLTVV.

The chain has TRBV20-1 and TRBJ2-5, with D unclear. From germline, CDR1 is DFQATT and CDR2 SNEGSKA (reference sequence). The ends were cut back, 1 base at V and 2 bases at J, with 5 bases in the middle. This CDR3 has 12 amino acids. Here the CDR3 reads CSARVQQETQYF. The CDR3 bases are TGCAGTGCTAGAGTTCAGCAAGAGACCCAGTACTTC.

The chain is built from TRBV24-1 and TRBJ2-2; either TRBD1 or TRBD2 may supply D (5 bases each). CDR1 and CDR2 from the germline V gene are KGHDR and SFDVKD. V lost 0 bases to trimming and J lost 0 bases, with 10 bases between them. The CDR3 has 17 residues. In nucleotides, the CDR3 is TGTGCCACCAGTGATTTGGGGACCTCCGCGAACACCGGGGAGCTGTTTTTT. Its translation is CATSDLGTSANTGELFF.

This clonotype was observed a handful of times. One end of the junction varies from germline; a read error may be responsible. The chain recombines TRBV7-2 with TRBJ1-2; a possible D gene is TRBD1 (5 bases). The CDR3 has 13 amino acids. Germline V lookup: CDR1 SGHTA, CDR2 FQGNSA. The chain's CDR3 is CASSQGWGEGYTF. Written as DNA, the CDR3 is TGCGCCAGCAGCCAAGGATGGGGGGAAGGCTACACCTTC. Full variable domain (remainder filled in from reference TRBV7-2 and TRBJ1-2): GAGVSQSPSNKVTEKGKDVELRCDPISGHTALYWYRQSLGQGLEFLIYFQGNSAPDKSGLPSDRFSAERTGGSVSTLTIQRTQQEDSAVYLCASSQGWGEGYTFGSGTRLTVV.

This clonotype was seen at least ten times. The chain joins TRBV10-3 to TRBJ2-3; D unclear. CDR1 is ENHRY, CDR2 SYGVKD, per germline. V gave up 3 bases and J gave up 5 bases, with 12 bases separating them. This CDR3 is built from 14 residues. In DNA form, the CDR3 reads TGTGCCATCAGTGACTGGGCGGCCCAAGATACGCAGTATTTT. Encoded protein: CAISDWAAQDTQYF.

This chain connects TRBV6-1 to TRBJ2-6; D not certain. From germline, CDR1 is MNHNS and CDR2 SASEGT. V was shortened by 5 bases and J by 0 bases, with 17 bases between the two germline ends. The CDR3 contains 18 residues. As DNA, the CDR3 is TGTGCCAGCAGTCTGTTCCCGGCAGGAGTCTCTGGGGCCAACGTCCTGACTTTC. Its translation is CASSLFPAGVSGANVLTF.

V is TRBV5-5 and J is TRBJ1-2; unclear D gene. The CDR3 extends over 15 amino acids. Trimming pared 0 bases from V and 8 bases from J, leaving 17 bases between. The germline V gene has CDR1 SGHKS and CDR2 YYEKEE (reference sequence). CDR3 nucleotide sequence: TGTGCCAGCAGCTTGGGAACCCGTACTATGGACGGCTACACCTTC. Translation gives CASSLGTRTMDGYTF.

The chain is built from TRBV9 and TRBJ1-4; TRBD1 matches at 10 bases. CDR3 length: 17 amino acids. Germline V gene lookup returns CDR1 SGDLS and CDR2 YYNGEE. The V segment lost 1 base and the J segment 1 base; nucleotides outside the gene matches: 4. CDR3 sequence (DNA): TGTGCCAGCAGCGTACAAGACAGGGGGCAAACTAATGAAAAACTGTTTTTT. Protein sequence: CASSVQDRGQTNEKLFF.

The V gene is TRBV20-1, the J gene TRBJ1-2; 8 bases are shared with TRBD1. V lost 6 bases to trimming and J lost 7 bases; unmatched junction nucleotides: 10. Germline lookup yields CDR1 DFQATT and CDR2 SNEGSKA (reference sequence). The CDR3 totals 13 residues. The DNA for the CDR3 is TGCAGTGCCAGACAGGGGAAAGGGGGTGGCTACACCTTC. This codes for CSARQGKGGGYTF.

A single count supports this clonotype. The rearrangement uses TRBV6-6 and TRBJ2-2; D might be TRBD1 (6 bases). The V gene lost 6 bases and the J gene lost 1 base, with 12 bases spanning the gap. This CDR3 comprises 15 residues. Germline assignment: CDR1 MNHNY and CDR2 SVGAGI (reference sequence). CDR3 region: CASRDTRGNTGELFF. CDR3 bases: TGTGCCAGCAGGGACACCAGGGGGAACACCGGGGAGCTGTTTTTT.

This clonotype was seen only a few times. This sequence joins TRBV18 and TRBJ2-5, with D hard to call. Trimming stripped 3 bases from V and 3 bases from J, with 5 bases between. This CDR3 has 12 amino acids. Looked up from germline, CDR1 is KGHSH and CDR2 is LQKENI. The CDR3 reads CASSPSKETQYF. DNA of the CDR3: TGTGCCAGCTCACCTAGCAAAGAGACCCAGTACTTC.

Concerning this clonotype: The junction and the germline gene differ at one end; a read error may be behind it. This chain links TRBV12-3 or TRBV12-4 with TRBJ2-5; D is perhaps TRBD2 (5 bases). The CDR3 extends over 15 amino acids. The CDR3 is CTSLLTGMYQETQYF. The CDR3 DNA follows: TGTACCAGCCTCCTTACGGGGATGTACCAAGAGACCCAGTACTTC.

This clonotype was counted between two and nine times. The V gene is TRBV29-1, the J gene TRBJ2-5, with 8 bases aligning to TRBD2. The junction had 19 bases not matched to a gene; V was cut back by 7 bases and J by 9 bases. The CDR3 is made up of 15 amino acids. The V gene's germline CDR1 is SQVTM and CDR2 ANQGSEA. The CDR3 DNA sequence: TGCAGCGGTAAACCTAGCGGGTTCACCCTGGAGGCCCAGTACTTC. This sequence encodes CSGKPSGFTLEAQYF.

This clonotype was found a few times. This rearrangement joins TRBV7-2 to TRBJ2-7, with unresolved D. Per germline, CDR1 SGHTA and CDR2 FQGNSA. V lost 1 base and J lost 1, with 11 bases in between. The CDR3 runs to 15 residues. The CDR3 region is CASSLGSVESYEQYF. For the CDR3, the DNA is TGTGCCAGCAGCTTAGGGTCCGTCGAGTCCTACGAGCAGTACTTC.

CDR3 bases: TGCAGTGGATACAGTAGCGGGAGGGCCGCAGATACGCAGTATTTT. Translation gives CSGYSSGRAADTQYF. V usage is TRBV20-1 and J usage is TRBJ2-3, with 11 bases fitting TRBD2. After removal of 7 bases from V and 4 bases from J, the junction contained 10 bases not matched to a gene. The CDR3 runs 15 residues. Germline CDR1 is DFQATT and CDR2 is SNEGSKA (reference sequence).

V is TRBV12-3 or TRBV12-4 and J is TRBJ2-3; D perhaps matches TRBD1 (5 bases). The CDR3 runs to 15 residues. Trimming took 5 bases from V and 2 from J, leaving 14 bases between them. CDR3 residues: CASSLIQTATDTQYF. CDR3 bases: TGTGCCAGCAGTCTCATCCAGACAGCCACAGATACGCAGTATTTT.